Each of the 19 T cell receptor beta chains below was sequenced from the same sample in a study of T cell repertoires in cytomegalovirus infection. A single record per CDR3 protein comes from TCRdb applying MiXCR to the reads. Of 80,000 to 90,000 distinct CDR3 sequences listed, about half were seen once; the top ten hold approximately 93%. The antigens these receptors bind are not known. Sequenced here: CD8+ T cells from cultured PBMCs, sampled from culture after CMV antigen stimulation. Every receptor here comes from a human donor in good health (CMV status not recorded). Some clones in this sample may be carry-over from other donors' samples.

The chain links TRBV5-5 to TRBJ1-2; 9 bases line up with TRBD1. Unmatched junction bases numbered 12, after V lost 4 bases and J lost 5 bases. The CDR3 is 16 residues long. Looked up from germline, CDR1 is SGHKS and CDR2 is YYEKEE (reference sequence). The CDR3 DNA sequence: TGTGCCAGCAGCGGAGGGACAGGGTGGAAGGATTATGGCTACACCTTC. Its protein product is CASSGGTGWKDYGYTF.

This clonotype was picked up one time. V gene TRBV29-1 combines with J gene TRBJ1-2; D gene uncertain. The CDR3 contains 11 residues. Trimming left V 5 bases short and J 8 bases short, with 12 bases between. CDR1 is SQVTM and CDR2 is ANQGSEA in the germline V gene. The CDR3 sequence: CSVQGREGYTF. The CDR3 DNA reads as TGCAGCGTTCAAGGGAGGGAAGGCTACACCTTC.

This clonotype was observed a handful of times. The CDR3 DNA sequence: TGTGCCAGCAGTCGCGGACAGGGGGCAATGTCCTATAATTCACCCCTCCACTTT. Protein product: CASSRGQGAMSYNSPLHF. V is TRBV7-2 and J is TRBJ1-6, with 11 bases aligning to TRBD1. Trimming took 6 bases from V and 1 from J; bases not matched to a gene: 8. Germline V lookup: CDR1 SGHTA, CDR2 FQGNSA. CDR3 length: 18 amino acids.

This clonotype was detected a few times. The V and J genes are TRBV19 and TRBJ2-7, with TRBD1 identical over 12 bases. The CDR3 covers 17 residues. The junction had 18 bases not matched to a gene; V was cut back by 10 bases and J by 5 bases. Germline CDR1 is LNHDA and CDR2 is SQIVND (reference sequence). CDR3 sequence (DNA): TGTGCCACAAGGCGGGGACAGGGGGCGTCAAGGGGGAACGAGCAGTACTTC. Its protein is CATRRGQGASRGNEQYF.

This clonotype was seen only once. Mismatch with germline at one junction end may stem from a read error. The rearrangement uses TRBV10-3 and TRBJ1-1; D is undetermined. Per the germline V gene, CDR1 is ENHRY and CDR2 is SYGVKD. The CDR3 length is 15 residues. For the CDR3, the DNA is TGTGCCATCAGCGGGTTTGGTCAGAGAGACACTGAAACTTTATTT. Protein sequence: CAISGFGQRDTETLF.

The chain recombines TRBV7-8 with TRBJ2-2, with D possibly matching TRBD1 (5 bases). This CDR3 contains 16 residues. The germline V and J ends were trimmed by 8 bases and 5 bases, with 21 bases remaining between them. Germline loops: CDR1 SGHVS, CDR2 FQNEAQ. The CDR3 sequence is CASLLRAGLGTGELFF. The DNA for the CDR3 is TGTGCCAGCCTTCTTCGGGCAGGGTTGGGAACCGGGGAGCTGTTTTTT.

This clonotype was seen a handful of times. The chain joins TRBV5-5 to TRBJ1-5, with a weak D call TRBD1 (6 bases). The germline V and J ends were trimmed by 5 bases and 0 bases, with 12 bases remaining between them. Germline CDR1 SGHKS, CDR2 YYEKEE (reference sequence). This CDR3 is built from 15 residues. The CDR3 sequence is CASRSGQTSNQPQHF. The CDR3 DNA reads as TGTGCCAGCAGGTCCGGACAGACTAGCAATCAGCCCCAGCATTTT.

The V gene is TRBV7-6, the J gene TRBJ1-4; D is unclear. The CDR3 consists of 15 residues. The germline V gene has CDR1 SGHVS and CDR2 FNYEAQ. V dropped 2 bases and J dropped 3 bases, with 10 bases sitting between them. In nucleotides, the CDR3 is TGTGCCAGCAGCTTATCGAGTTATCCTAATGAAAAACTGTTTTTT. It yields the protein CASSLSSYPNEKLFF.

The chain couples TRBV7-3 to TRBJ2-5; 7 nucleotides agree with TRBD1. Per the germline V gene, CDR1 is SGHTA and CDR2 is FQGTGA. The CDR3 is 15 amino acids. The V and J ends lost 5 bases and 2 bases, in that order; junction bases with no gene match: 8. This CDR3 is CASSQDRALQETQYF. The CDR3 DNA is TGTGCCAGCAGCCAAGACAGGGCCCTACAAGAGACCCAGTACTTC.

J is TRBJ2-7 and V is TRBV7-2; D is possibly TRBD2 (6 bases). V shed 5 bases and J shed 5 bases, with 13 bases lying between them. The CDR3 has 13 amino acids. Per the germline V gene, CDR1 is SGHTA and CDR2 is FQGNSA. The CDR3 loop reads CASSLGSGHEQYF. The CDR3 nucleotides are TGTGCCAGCAGCCTCGGGAGTGGCCACGAGCAGTACTTC.

This clonotype was detected a few times. The chain has TRBV29-1 and TRBJ1-2; 8 nucleotides match TRBD1. Germline V gene sequence: CDR1 SQVTM, CDR2 ANQGSEA. The CDR3 length is 14 residues. Trimming removed 2 bases from V and 3 bases from J; junction bases left unmatched: 5. CDR3 amino acids: CSVESGQADYGYTF. The CDR3 bases are TGCAGCGTTGAATCGGGACAGGCGGACTATGGCTACACCTTC. Based on the CDR3 plus reference TRBV29-1 and TRBJ1-2, the full variable domain is SAVISQKPSRDICQRGTSLTIQCQVDSQVTMMFWYRQQPGQSLTLIATANQGSEATYESGFVIDKFPISRPNLTFSTLTVSNMSPEDSSIYLCSVESGQADYGYTFGSGTRLTVV.

This chain joins TRBV6-6 and TRBJ1-2, with D possibly matching TRBD1 (5 bases). The CDR3 loop spans 15 amino acids. V was pared by 6 bases and J by 4 bases, with 18 bases between. Germline CDR1 is MNHNY and CDR2 is SVGAGI (reference sequence). The CDR3 loop is CASRYDRDGVYGYTF. The CDR3 DNA sequence: TGTGCCAGCAGGTACGATCGGGACGGAGTCTATGGCTACACCTTC.

This chain uses TRBV2 with TRBJ2-2; D may be TRBD1 (6 bases). In germline, CDR1 is SNHLY, CDR2 FYNNEI. The CDR3 consists of 15 residues. Between the trimmed V and J ends, which lost 6 bases and 4 bases, there was a span of 15 bases. The CDR3 region is CASRVGQLSTGELFF. The CDR3, as DNA: TGTGCCAGCAGGGTTGGACAGCTTTCCACCGGGGAGCTGTTTTTT.

This clonotype was seen a handful of times. The CDR3 region has the DNA TGTGCCAGCAGCTTGGACGGAGTAGCGGGATCCTACGAGCAGTACTTC. It yields the protein CASSLDGVAGSYEQYF. The rearrangement uses TRBV5-4 and TRBJ2-7; 8 bases line up with TRBD2. The ends lost 0 bases at V and 1 base at J; junction bases unmatched: 6. The CDR3 contains 16 residues. Germline values: CDR1 SGHNT, CDR2 YYREEE (reference sequence).

The chain joins TRBV12-3 or TRBV12-4 to TRBJ2-7; a weak D match, TRBD1 (5 bases). The CDR3 extends over 13 amino acids. The V end was cut by 6 bases, the J end by 3 bases, with 12 bases between. The CDR3 bases are TGTGCCAGCAGCCTAAGCAGGGTCTACGAGCAGTACTTC. Its translation: CASSLSRVYEQYF.

This clonotype turned up a few times. The V gene is TRBV11-2, the J gene TRBJ2-3, with 7 bases that match TRBD2. The CDR3 is 16 residues long. V was pared by 5 bases and J by 3 bases, with 11 bases of the junction left unmatched. The V gene's germline CDR1 is SGHAT and CDR2 FQNNGV. The CDR3 reads CASSLGRVPETDTQYF. The DNA for the CDR3 is TGTGCCAGCAGCCTGGGGAGGGTCCCCGAGACAGATACGCAGTATTTT.

V usage is TRBV27 and J usage is TRBJ2-7; a possible D gene is TRBD1 (5 bases). CDR1 and CDR2 from the germline V gene are MNHEY and SMNVEV (reference sequence). This CDR3 has 15 amino acids. V lost 2 bases and J 4 bases, leaving 15 bases between the germline ends. The CDR3 reads CASSLAPPGIYEQYF. CDR3 DNA: TGTGCCAGCAGTTTAGCCCCCCCAGGGATATACGAGCAGTACTTC.

The chain links TRBV4-1 to TRBJ2-6, with TRBD2 matching 11 bases. Germline CDR1 is MGHRA and CDR2 is YSYEKL. Unmatched junction bases numbered 6, after V lost 4 bases and J lost 1 base. This CDR3 comprises 18 residues. In DNA form, the CDR3 reads TGCGCCAGCAGCCTTTCCGGGACTAGCGGTTCTGGGGCCAACGTCCTGACTTTC. This translates into CASSLSGTSGSGANVLTF.

V usage is TRBV11-2 and J usage is TRBJ1-1, with a weak D call TRBD1 (6 bases). The V end was cut by 5 bases, the J end by 4 bases, with 11 bases between. The CDR3 length is 13 residues. Germline CDR1 is SGHAT and CDR2 is FQNNGV. The CDR3 sequence: CASSQGKGTEAFF. For the CDR3, the DNA is TGTGCCAGCAGCCAGGGGAAAGGCACTGAAGCTTTCTTT.